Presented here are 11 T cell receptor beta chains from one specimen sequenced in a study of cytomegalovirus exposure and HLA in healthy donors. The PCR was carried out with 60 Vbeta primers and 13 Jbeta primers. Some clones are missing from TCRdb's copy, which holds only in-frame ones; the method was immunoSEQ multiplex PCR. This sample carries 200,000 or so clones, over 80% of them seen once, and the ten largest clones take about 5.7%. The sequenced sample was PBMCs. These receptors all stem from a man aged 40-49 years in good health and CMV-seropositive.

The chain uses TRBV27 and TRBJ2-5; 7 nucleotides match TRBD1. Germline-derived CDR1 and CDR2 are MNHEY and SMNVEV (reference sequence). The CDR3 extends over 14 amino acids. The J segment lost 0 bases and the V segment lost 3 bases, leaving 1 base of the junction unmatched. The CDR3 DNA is TGTGCCAGCAGTTTCACAGGGGACCAAGAGACCCAGTACTTC. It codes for CASSFTGDQETQYF.

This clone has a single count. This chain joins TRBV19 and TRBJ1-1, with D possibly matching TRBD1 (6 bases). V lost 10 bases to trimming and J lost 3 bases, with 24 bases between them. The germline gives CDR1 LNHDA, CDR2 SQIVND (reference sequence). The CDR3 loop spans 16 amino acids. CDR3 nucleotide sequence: TGTGCCACCAGAGGTGGTAGGCGGGGGGCTTACACTGAAGCTTTCTTT. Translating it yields CATRGGRRGAYTEAFF. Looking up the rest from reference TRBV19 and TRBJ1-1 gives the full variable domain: DGGITQSPKYLFRKEGQNVTLSCEQNLNHDAMYWYRQDPGQGLRLIYYSQIVNDFQKGDIAEGYSVSREKKESFPLTVTSAQKNPTAFYLCATRGGRRGAYTEAFFGQGTRLTVV.

The CDR3 loop is CASSQEGTSGGATGELFF. The CDR3 bases are TGTGCCAGCAGCCAAGAAGGAACCAGCGGGGGGGCTACCGGGGAGCTGTTTTTT. The chain joins TRBV4-2 to TRBJ2-2; 10 positions match TRBD2. CDR3 length: 18 residues. V gave up 0 bases and J gave up 5 bases; unmatched junction bases: 9. Per germline, CDR1 LGHNA and CDR2 YNFKEQ.

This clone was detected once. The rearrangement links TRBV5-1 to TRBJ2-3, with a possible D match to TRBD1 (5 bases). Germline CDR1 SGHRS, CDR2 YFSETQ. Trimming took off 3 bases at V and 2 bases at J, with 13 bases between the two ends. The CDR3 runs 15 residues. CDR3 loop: CASSSGSMITDTQYF. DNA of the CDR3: TGCGCCAGCAGCTCAGGGTCGATGATCACAGATACGCAGTATTTT.

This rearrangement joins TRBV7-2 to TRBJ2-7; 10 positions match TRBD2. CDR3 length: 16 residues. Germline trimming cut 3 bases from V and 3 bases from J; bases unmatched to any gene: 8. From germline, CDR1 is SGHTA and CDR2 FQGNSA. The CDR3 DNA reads TGTGCCAGCAGCTTTTTTATAGCGGGGGGAAACTACGAGCAGTACTTC. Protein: CASSFFIAGGNYEQYF.

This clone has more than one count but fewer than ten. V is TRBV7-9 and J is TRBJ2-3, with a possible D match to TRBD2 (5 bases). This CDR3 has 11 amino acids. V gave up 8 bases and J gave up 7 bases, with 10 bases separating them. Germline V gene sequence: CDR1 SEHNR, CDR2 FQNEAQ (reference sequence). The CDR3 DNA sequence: TGTGCCAGCGGGGAGCCTAATACGCAGTATTTT. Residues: CASGEPNTQYF.

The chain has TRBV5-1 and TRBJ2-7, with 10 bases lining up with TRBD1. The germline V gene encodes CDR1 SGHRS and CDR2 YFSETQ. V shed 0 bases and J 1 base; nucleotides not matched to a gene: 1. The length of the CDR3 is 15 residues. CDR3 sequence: CASSLGQGASYEQYF. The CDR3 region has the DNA TGCGCCAGCAGCTTGGGACAGGGGGCGTCCTACGAGCAGTACTTC. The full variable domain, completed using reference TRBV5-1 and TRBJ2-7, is KAGVTQTPRYLIKTRGQQVTLSCSPISGHRSVSWYQQTPGQGLQFLFEYFSETQRNKGNFPGRFSGRQFSNSRSEMNVSTLELGDSALYLCASSLGQGASYEQYFGPGTRLTVT.

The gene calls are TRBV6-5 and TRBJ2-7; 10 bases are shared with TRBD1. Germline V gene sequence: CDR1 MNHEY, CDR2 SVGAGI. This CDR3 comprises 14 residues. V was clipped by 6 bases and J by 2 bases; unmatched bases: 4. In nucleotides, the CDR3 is TGTGCCAGCAGCCGAGGACAGGGGGCCTACGAGCAGTACTTC. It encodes CASSRGQGAYEQYF.

For the CDR3, the DNA is TGTGCCAGCAGGAATCGGGTTGTCAACACTGAAGCTTTCTTT. It yields the protein CASRNRVVNTEAFF. The chain recombines TRBV28 with TRBJ1-1; D is unresolved. With 6 bases removed from V and 2 bases from J, the gap between germline ends came to 13 bases. The CDR3 is 14 amino acids. Germline-derived CDR1 and CDR2 are MDHEN and SYDVKM. The full variable domain, rest sourced from reference TRBV28 and TRBJ1-1, is DVKVTQSSRYLVKRTGEKVFLECVQDMDHENMFWYRQDPGLGLRLIYFSYDVKMKEKGDIPEGYSVSREKKERFSLILESASTNQTSMYLCASRNRVVNTEAFFGQGTRLTVV.

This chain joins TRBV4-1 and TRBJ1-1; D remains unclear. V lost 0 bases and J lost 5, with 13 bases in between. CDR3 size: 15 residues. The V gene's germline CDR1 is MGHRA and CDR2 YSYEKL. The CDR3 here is CASSQDWPARTEAFF. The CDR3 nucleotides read TGCGCCAGCAGCCAAGATTGGCCGGCCAGGACTGAAGCTTTCTTT.

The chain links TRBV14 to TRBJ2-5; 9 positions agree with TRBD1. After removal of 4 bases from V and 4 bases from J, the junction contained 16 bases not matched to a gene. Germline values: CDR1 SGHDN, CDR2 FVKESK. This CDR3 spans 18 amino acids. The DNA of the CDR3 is TGTGCCAGCAGCCTGGCCTTCCCGGGACAGGGTGTGGGAGAGACCCAGTACTTC. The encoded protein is CASSLAFPGQGVGETQYF.